These 20 T cell receptor beta chains were all obtained from the same sample, sequenced in a study of blood T cells in healthy people across ages. For the second PCR, which ran for roughly 6 to 12 cycles, a sample-barcoded 5' primer and a J-beta primer mix were used. A single record per CDR3 protein comes from TCRdb applying MiXCR to the 5' RACE reads. This table holds 600,000 to 650,000 distinct CDR3 sequences, around three fifths found once. Sequenced: blood. All receptors derive from a man aged 55-75 years in good health.

This chain connects TRBV5-1 to TRBJ2-7; 8 bases align to TRBD1. Germline loops: CDR1 SGHRS, CDR2 YFSETQ. The CDR3 runs to 16 residues. The V and J ends lost 1 base and 4 bases, in that order; junction bases with no gene match: 10. In nucleotides, the CDR3 is TGCGCCAGCAGCTTGTTGGGGACAGGAGCACCTTACGAGCAGTACTTC. Amino acid sequence: CASSLLGTGAPYEQYF.

The V call is TRBV6-5, the J call TRBJ1-6; 8 nucleotides match TRBD1. From germline, CDR1 is MNHEY and CDR2 SVGAGI. V gave up 6 bases and J gave up 9 bases; unmatched junction bases: 10. The CDR3 is 15 residues long. The chain's CDR3 is CASSPRTGLGSPLHF. In nucleotides, the CDR3 is TGTGCCAGCAGCCCACGGACAGGGTTGGGTTCACCCCTCCACTTT.

Only a few counts were recorded for this clonotype. The chain couples TRBV2 to TRBJ2-6; weak D call: TRBD1 (6 bases). CDR3 length: 19 amino acids. The V and J ends lost 6 bases and 0 bases respectively, with 21 bases between them. Germline lookup yields CDR1 SNHLY and CDR2 FYNNEI. The CDR3 bases are TGTGCCAGCAGCCCTATAGAGGGCAGGGGACACTCTGGGGCCAACGTCCTGACTTTC. This translates into CASSPIEGRGHSGANVLTF.

This chain links TRBV11-2 with TRBJ2-1; 7 bases match TRBD2. J gave up 10 bases and V 2 bases, and 8 bases lay outside the gene matches. Germline loops: CDR1 SGHAT, CDR2 FQNNGV. This CDR3 is built from 14 residues. The CDR3 is CASSLSWGGKEQFF. The CDR3 nucleotides are TGTGCCAGCAGCTTATCCTGGGGGGGGAAAGAGCAGTTCTTC.

The rearrangement uses TRBV3-1 and TRBJ2-4; 9 bases match TRBD2. The J call is in doubt because the DNA end fits TRBJ2-7 better. Germline V gene data show CDR1 as LGHDT and CDR2 as YNNKEL (reference sequence). The CDR3 spans 14 residues. The CDR3 DNA is TGTGCCAGCAGCCAATCTAGCGGGGACGACGAGCAGTACTTC. As protein: CASSQSSGDDEQYF.

This clonotype is a singleton in its sample. CDR3 residues: CATSGGGAVETQYF. In nucleotides, the CDR3 is TGTGCCACCAGTGGAGGGGGGGCCGTAGAGACCCAGTACTTC. V is TRBV24-1 and J is TRBJ2-5; tentatively, D is TRBD2 (7 bases). The V gene's germline CDR1 is KGHDR and CDR2 SFDVKD. The CDR3 has 14 residues. V lost 5 bases and J lost 4, with 13 bases in between.

The V and J genes are TRBV20-1 and TRBJ2-1, with D perhaps TRBD2 (6 bases). Germline CDR1 is DFQATT and CDR2 is SNEGSKA (reference sequence). The germline V and J ends were trimmed by 3 bases and 13 bases, with 16 bases remaining between them. This CDR3 is built from 12 residues. As DNA, the CDR3 is TGCAGTGCTAGTTTGGGCGGGGAGACCCAGTTCTTC. Translation: CSASLGGETQFF.

This clonotype occurred a few times. The chain combines TRBV20-1 with TRBJ1-5; 8 positions match TRBD1. The CDR3 contains 15 residues. The V and J ends lost 4 bases and 5 bases, in that order; junction bases with no gene match: 10. Germline V gives CDR1 DFQATT, CDR2 SNEGSKA (reference sequence). The CDR3 here is CSAITTGDVDQPQHF. The CDR3, as DNA: TGCAGTGCTATTACGACAGGGGACGTGGATCAGCCCCAGCATTTT.

In its sample, this clonotype was seen a few times. This CDR3 reads CASSEQGSTDTQYF. The CDR3 DNA is TGTGCCAGCAGTGAGCAGGGTAGCACAGATACGCAGTATTTT. The chain employs TRBV25-1 and TRBJ2-3, with D perhaps matching TRBD1 (5 bases). CDR1 and CDR2 from the germline V gene are MGHDK and SYGVNS. The CDR3 has 14 amino acids. V was pared by 3 bases and J by 0 bases, with 7 bases between.

This clonotype occurred a few times. CDR3 bases: TGTGCCAGCTCGGGGGCTCAGTATGACAATGAGCAGTTCTTC. This codes for CASSGAQYDNEQFF. This chain uses TRBV7-2 with TRBJ2-1; perhaps D is TRBD1 or TRBD2 (6 bases each). V dropped 8 bases and J dropped 5 bases, with 16 bases sitting between them. This CDR3 is built from 14 residues. Germline V CDR1 and CDR2: SGHTA, FQGNSA. Full variable domain (remainder filled in from reference TRBV7-2 and TRBJ2-1): GAGVSQSPSNKVTEKGKDVELRCDPISGHTALYWYRQSLGQGLEFLIYFQGNSAPDKSGLPSDRFSAERTGGSVSTLTIQRTQQEDSAVYLCASSGAQYDNEQFFGPGTRLTVL.

This chain connects TRBV20-1 to TRBJ1-6; D perhaps matches TRBD1 (5 bases). CDR1 DFQATT and CDR2 SNEGSKA come from the germline V gene (reference sequence). V was pared by 0 bases and J by 4 bases, with 16 bases between. The CDR3 is 17 amino acids. As DNA, the CDR3 is TGCAGTGCTAGAGATCAGAGGGGATGGGGGTATAATTCACCCCTCCACTTT. The encoded protein is CSARDQRGWGYNSPLHF.

This clonotype was counted a few times. The J gene is TRBJ2-5, the V gene TRBV6-1; TRBD1 matches 7 bases. CDR3 length: 15 residues. V trimming: 5 bases; J trimming: 1 base; junction bases outside the gene matches: 7. The germline gives CDR1 MNHNS, CDR2 SASEGT. This chain's CDR3 is CASSLGQTVQETQYF. In nucleotides, the CDR3 is TGTGCCAGCAGTTTGGGACAGACCGTCCAAGAGACCCAGTACTTC.

In DNA, the CDR3 is TGTGCCAGCAGTGCGGCTAGACAAGAGACCCAGTACTTC. Amino acid sequence: CASSAARQETQYF. The chain links TRBV2 to TRBJ2-5, with D unresolved. Per germline, CDR1 SNHLY and CDR2 FYNNEI. The CDR3 is made up of 13 amino acids. Between the trimmed V and J ends, which lost 4 bases and 2 bases, there was a span of 8 bases.

This rearrangement joins TRBV27 to TRBJ1-1, with TRBD1 matching over 8 bases. Germline CDR1 reads MNHEY; CDR2 reads SMNVEV (reference sequence). CDR3 length equals 14 residues. The V gene end was trimmed by 1 base and the J gene end by 5 bases; junction bases not matched to a gene: 3. The chain's CDR3 is CASSLLGQGTEAFF. As DNA, the CDR3 is TGTGCCAGCAGTTTATTAGGACAGGGAACTGAAGCTTTCTTT.

The rearrangement joins TRBV2 to TRBJ1-2; no definite D call. The V end lost 8 bases, the J end lost 6 bases, and 13 bases lay between the germline ends. The CDR3 is 12 residues long. CDR1 is SNHLY and CDR2 is FYNNEI in the germline V gene. The CDR3 coding sequence is TGTGCCAGCGGGTCGAATAGTAATGGCTACACCTTC. Residues: CASGSNSNGYTF.

J is TRBJ1-1 and V is TRBV12-3 or TRBV12-4; D gene ambiguous. Trimming pared 1 base from V and 10 bases from J, leaving 16 bases between. This CDR3 is 14 amino acids long. The CDR3 DNA is TGTGCCAGCAGTTTAGGGGCGGTCCATTCGGGAGCTTTCTTT. Residues: CASSLGAVHSGAFF.

This clonotype was detected a few times. CDR3 DNA sequence: TGTGCCAGCAGTCCTAGGACAGGGGGCACAGATACGCAGTATTTT. It is translated as CASSPRTGGTDTQYF. The chain joins TRBV2 to TRBJ2-3; 9 positions agree with TRBD1. V lost 5 bases, J lost 1 base, and 4 bases stayed unmatched. Looked up from germline, CDR1 is SNHLY and CDR2 is FYNNEI. The CDR3 consists of 15 residues.

This clonotype occurred a few times. The V gene is TRBV27, the J gene TRBJ1-2, with D hard to call. V was pared by 8 bases and J by 4 bases, with 11 bases between. This CDR3 spans 12 amino acids. In germline, CDR1 is MNHEY, CDR2 SMNVEV (reference sequence). In DNA, the CDR3 is TGTGCCAGCCCCACATACTCCTATGGCTACACCTTC. Translating it yields CASPTYSYGYTF.

Concerning this clonotype itself: One junction end does not reproduce the germline sequence, and a read error may be involved. This chain links TRBV7-7 with TRBJ2-1; D is possibly TRBD2 (5 bases). Looked up from germline, CDR1 is SSHAT and CDR2 is FNYEAQ (reference sequence). The CDR3 is 13 residues long. This CDR3 reads CASSVASVNEQFF. The CDR3 coding sequence is TGTGCCAGCAGCGTAGCGTCCGTAAATGAGCAGTTCTTC.

J is TRBJ2-6 and V is TRBV9, with D possibly being TRBD2 (6 bases). Germline V CDR1 and CDR2: SGDLS, YYNGEE. The V end was cut by 3 bases, the J end by 0 bases, with 10 bases between. CDR3 length: 16 residues. The CDR3 sequence: CASSGGDGSGANVLTF. In DNA form, the CDR3 reads TGTGCCAGCAGCGGGGGGGACGGCTCTGGGGCCAACGTCCTGACTTTC.